This T cell receptor beta chain comes out of a study of beta chain features in type 1 diabetes. Reverse transcription of all isolated RNA meant that expressed TCRB transcripts were sequenced. Method: immunoSEQ multiplex PCR; TCRdb's copy keeps in-frame clones and lacks some. The sample lists under 450,000 clones, roughly 14% seen once, with about 0.04% in the top ten. The V gene's germline CDR1 is SGHVS and CDR2 FNYEAQ. Germline trimming cut 5 bases from V and 7 bases from J; bases unmatched to any gene: 4. There are 13 residues in the CDR3. The sequencing sample was made of naive CD4+ T cells from blood. The chain carries TRBV7-6 and TRBJ2-1; 8 nucleotides match TRBD2. The receptor's source is a man aged 25 to 45 in good health. The CDR3 coding sequence is TGTGCCAGCAGCCGGGGACTAGATAATGAGCAGTTCTTC. Protein: CASSRGLDNEQFF.